This T cell receptor beta chain emerged from a study of cytomegalovirus exposure and HLA in healthy donors. Germline lookup yields CDR1 MNHNS and CDR2 SASEGT. This CDR3 is 14 amino acids long. Trimming stripped 3 bases from V and 5 bases from J, with 13 bases between. As regards this clone: The antigen is not known.

Method: immunoSEQ multiplex PCR; TCRdb's copy keeps in-frame clones and lacks some. The data show about 86,000 clones, 90% to 95% seen once. Study-level results: The study found most TCR sequences rare, yet found some public TCRs in many donors. Confirmation was obtained in vitro that three CMV-associated chains are specific for CMV antigens. The classifier was said to identify cytomegalovirus status with high specificity and sensitivity.

The chain joins TRBV6-1 to TRBJ1-1; D gene uncertain. The sequenced sample consisted of PBMCs. The sequence derives from a young man in good health and CMV-seronegative. CDR3 bases: TGTGCCAGCAGTGAGGTTGGAGGTAATACTGAAGCTTTCTTT. Translated: CASSEVGGNTEAFF.